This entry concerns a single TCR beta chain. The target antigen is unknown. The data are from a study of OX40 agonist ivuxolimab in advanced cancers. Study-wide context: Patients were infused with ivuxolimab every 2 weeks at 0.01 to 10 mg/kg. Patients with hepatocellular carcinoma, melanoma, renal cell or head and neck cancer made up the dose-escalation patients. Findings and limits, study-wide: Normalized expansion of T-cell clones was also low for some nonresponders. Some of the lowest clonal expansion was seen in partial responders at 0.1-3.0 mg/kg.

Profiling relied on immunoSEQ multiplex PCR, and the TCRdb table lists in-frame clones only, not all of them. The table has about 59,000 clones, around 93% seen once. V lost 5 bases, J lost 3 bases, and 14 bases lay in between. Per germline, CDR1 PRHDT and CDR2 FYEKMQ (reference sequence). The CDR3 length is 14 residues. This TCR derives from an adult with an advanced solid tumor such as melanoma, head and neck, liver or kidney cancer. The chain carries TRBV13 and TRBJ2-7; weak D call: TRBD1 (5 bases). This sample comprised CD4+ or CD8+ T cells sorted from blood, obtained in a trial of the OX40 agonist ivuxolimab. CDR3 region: CASSHNSDSYEQYF. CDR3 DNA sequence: TGTGCCAGCAGCCACAACTCCGACAGCTACGAGCAGTACTTC.